What follows are 24 T cell receptor beta chains derived from one specimen sequenced in a study of regulatory T cells in long-lasting Graves disease. Researchers made TCR beta libraries by using iRepertoire HTBI primers and running Arm-PCR on CDR3 regions. TCRdb analysed the multiplex PCR reads with MiXCR anew, one entry per CDR3 protein. The table records 320,000 or so distinct CDR3 sequences, about 20% of them present only once. Time point of the sample: newly diagnosed GD, antithyroid drugs for less than 3 months. The TCR library was made from RNA that had been extracted from PBMCs in TRIzol. The sequences come from peripheral blood mononuclear cells (PBMCs), collected at new diagnosis, from a patient treated with antithyroid drugs. The receptors originated from a female donor with Graves disease.

This clonotype was seen at least ten times. The rearrangement joins TRBV5-1 to TRBJ2-7; 9 nucleotides line up with TRBD2. This CDR3 region has 15 residues. From germline, CDR1 is SGHRS and CDR2 YFSETQ. V shed 0 bases and J 2 bases; nucleotides not matched to a gene: 3. The CDR3 spells CASSLDLAGTYEQYF. In nucleotides, the CDR3 is TGCGCCAGCAGCTTGGACCTAGCGGGAACCTACGAGCAGTACTTC.

This clonotype was detected ten times or more. The chain carries TRBV6-1 and TRBJ2-5; D is ambiguous. Trimming stripped 1 base from V and 1 base from J, with 4 bases between. CDR3 length equals 13 residues. In germline, CDR1 is MNHNS, CDR2 SASEGT. For the CDR3, the DNA is TGTGCCAGCAGTGAAGAGGTCCAAGAGACCCAGTACTTC. Translating it yields CASSEEVQETQYF.

CDR3 amino acids: CASSIDYRGLRNEQFF. Here the CDR3 DNA reads TGTGCCAGTAGTATAGATTACAGGGGGCTACGGAATGAGCAGTTCTTC. The rearrangement uses TRBV19 and TRBJ2-1, with 9 bases lining up with TRBD1. The CDR3 consists of 16 residues. Germline assignment: CDR1 LNHDA and CDR2 SQIVND (reference sequence). V lost 0 bases to trimming and J lost 7 bases; unmatched junction nucleotides: 7. The full variable domain, completed using reference TRBV19 and TRBJ2-1, is DGGITQSPKYLFRKEGQNVTLSCEQNLNHDAMYWYRQDPGQGLRLIYYSQIVNDFQKGDIAEGYSVSREKKESFPLTVTSAQKNPTAFYLCASSIDYRGLRNEQFFGPGTRLTVL.

At least ten counts were recorded for this clonotype. The chain is built from TRBV11-2 and TRBJ2-5, with 7 bases matching TRBD1. Losses at the gene ends were 3 bases for V and 2 bases for J; bases not matched to a gene: 6. Germline CDR1 reads SGHAT; CDR2 reads FQNNGV. The CDR3 length is 15 residues. The CDR3 reads CASSFPRGLQETQYF. The CDR3 bases are TGTGCCAGCAGCTTTCCCAGGGGGTTACAAGAGACCCAGTACTTC. Together with reference TRBV11-2 and TRBJ2-5, the CDR3 gives the full variable domain: EAGVAQSPRYKIIEKRQSVAFWCNPISGHATLYWYQQILGQGPKLLIQFQNNGVVDDSQLPKDRFSAERLKGVDSTLKIQPAKLEDSAVYLCASSFPRGLQETQYFGPGTRLLVL.

This clonotype occurred many times. The DNA for the CDR3 is TGTGCCAGCAGTATCCAGGGGGTTGGGAATGAGCAGTTCTTC. It encodes CASSIQGVGNEQFF. This chain links TRBV2 with TRBJ2-1; 7 nucleotides line up with TRBD1. Losses at the gene ends were 5 bases for V and 7 bases for J; bases not matched to a gene: 8. The CDR3 runs 14 residues. Germline V CDR1 and CDR2: SNHLY, FYNNEI.

This clonotype was counted many times. This chain uses TRBV20-1 with TRBJ2-2; D perhaps matches TRBD1 (5 bases). V lost 0 bases to trimming and J lost 7 bases, with 24 bases between them. Germline loops: CDR1 DFQATT, CDR2 SNEGSKA (reference sequence). The CDR3 extends over 18 amino acids. CDR3 nucleotides: TGCAGTGCTAGAGATCGTCCCCATAAGGGGTCCTGGGTCGGGGAGCTGTTTTTT. It yields the protein CSARDRPHKGSWVGELFF.

Remarks on this clonotype: A much more abundant neighbour one base away suggests this may be a read error. J is TRBJ1-3 and V is TRBV15; a possible D gene is TRBD1 (6 bases). The CDR3 is 16 residues long. Germline CDR1 is LNHNV and CDR2 is YYDKDF (reference sequence). This chain's CDR3 is CATSRVLGGSGNTIHF. CDR3 sequence (DNA): TGTGCCACCAGCAGAGTCCTCGGGGGCTCTGGAAACACCATACATTTT.

The V call is TRBV19, the J call TRBJ1-2; TRBD1 is a possible D gene (5 bases). The V and J ends lost 5 bases and 6 bases respectively, with 13 bases between them. This CDR3 has 13 residues. CDR1 LNHDA and CDR2 SQIVND come from the germline V gene (reference sequence). Here the CDR3 reads CASSPPGRDGYTF. The CDR3 nucleotides are TGTGCCAGTAGTCCTCCGGGACGGGATGGCTACACCTTC.

Many counts were recorded for this clonotype. This rearrangement joins TRBV6-1 to TRBJ1-2, with 9 bases identical to TRBD1. CDR1 is MNHNS, CDR2 SASEGT, per germline. The J segment lost 8 bases and the V segment lost 8 bases, leaving 12 bases of the junction unmatched. The CDR3 loop spans 14 amino acids. The CDR3 coding sequence is TGTGCCAGCCAAACCCTGACAGGGGGAAAAGGCTACACCTTC. Translated, it gives CASQTLTGGKGYTF.

This clonotype was seen ten or more times. The chain employs TRBV28 and TRBJ2-5; TRBD2 agrees at 8 bases. The CDR3 length is 13 residues. Trimming cost V 3 bases and J 9 bases; bases outside gene matches: 6. Germline loops: CDR1 MDHEN, CDR2 SYDVKM. The CDR3 here is CASSFPPREAQYF. The CDR3 DNA sequence: TGTGCCAGCAGTTTCCCACCGCGGGAGGCCCAGTACTTC.

This clonotype was counted many times. The chain recombines TRBV2 with TRBJ2-7; TRBD1 matches 9 bases. V trimming: 9 bases; J trimming: 7 bases; junction bases outside the gene matches: 10. This CDR3 has 13 residues. Per germline, CDR1 SNHLY and CDR2 FYNNEI. The CDR3 reads CARGEQGAGEQYF. CDR3 nucleotide sequence: TGTGCCAGAGGGGAACAGGGGGCGGGGGAGCAGTACTTC.

About this clonotype: This may arise from a read error, as a much more abundant clone is one base away. V and J are TRBV5-1 and TRBJ2-1, with TRBD2 matching over 10 bases. The CDR3 runs to 18 residues. Germline V gene data show CDR1 as SGHRS and CDR2 as YFSETQ. The CDR3 sequence: CASSFDSRTSGSYNEQSF. The CDR3 nucleotides read TGCGCCAGCAGCTTCGATTCAAGGACTAGCGGCTCCTACAATGAGCAGTCCTTC.

The chain combines TRBV30 with TRBJ2-3; D possibly uses TRBD1 or TRBD2 (6 bases each). CDR3 length: 13 amino acids. Trimming took 1 base from V and 6 from J, leaving 11 bases between them. Germline-derived CDR1 and CDR2 are GTSNPN and SVGIG (reference sequence). CDR3: CAWSGGAKDTQYF. The CDR3 DNA is TGTGCCTGGAGTGGGGGGGCCAAGGATACGCAGTATTTT.

This clonotype was observed at least ten times. The genes are TRBV19 and TRBJ2-2; TRBD2 matches at 11 bases. The germline gives CDR1 LNHDA, CDR2 SQIVND (reference sequence). J lost 6 bases, V lost 6 bases, and 15 bases had no gene match. The CDR3 extends over 18 amino acids. The CDR3: CASRSSRLAGGSAGELFF. The CDR3 region has the DNA TGTGCCAGTAGAAGTAGTCGCCTAGCGGGAGGTTCGGCCGGGGAGCTGTTTTTT. Based on the CDR3 plus reference TRBV19 and TRBJ2-2, the full variable domain is DGGITQSPKYLFRKEGQNVTLSCEQNLNHDAMYWYRQDPGQGLRLIYYSQIVNDFQKGDIAEGYSVSREKKESFPLTVTSAQKNPTAFYLCASRSSRLAGGSAGELFFGEGSRLTVL.

This clonotype occurred many times. The gene calls are TRBV7-2 and TRBJ2-3; 7 bases align to TRBD1. The CDR3 is 15 amino acids. J was trimmed by 2 bases and V by 2 bases; bases with no gene match: 4. From germline, CDR1 is SGHTA and CDR2 FQGNSA. The CDR3 sequence: CASSLQTGYTDTQYF. CDR3 DNA: TGTGCCAGCAGCTTACAGACAGGGTACACAGATACGCAGTATTTT.

This clonotype has ten or more counts. The rearrangement links TRBV3-1 to TRBJ2-1; D remains unclear. Trimming took 1 base from V and 4 from J, leaving 11 bases between them. CDR3 length equals 15 residues. Per germline, CDR1 LGHDT and CDR2 YNNKEL (reference sequence). Written as DNA, the CDR3 is TGTGCCAGCAGCCAAGCTAGGGCGTTTTACAATGAGCAGTTCTTC. As protein: CASSQARAFYNEQFF.

The J gene is TRBJ2-1, the V gene TRBV12-3 or TRBV12-4, with 12 bases that match TRBD2. J gave up 12 bases and V 5 bases, and 11 bases lay outside the gene matches. The CDR3 consists of 15 residues. Here the CDR3 DNA reads TGTGCCAGCAGTCCCCTAGCGGGAGGGTCCTCCGGGCAGTTCTTC. Amino acids: CASSPLAGGSSGQFF.

This clonotype was observed at least ten times. The chain combines TRBV7-2 with TRBJ2-5; tentative D call: TRBD2 (5 bases). Trimming left V 5 bases short and J 2 bases short, with 15 bases between. The germline CDR1 and CDR2 sequences are SGHTA and FQGNSA. There are 15 residues in the CDR3. The CDR3 DNA follows: TGTGCCAGCAGCCTACCCGGACGGGGACAAGAGACCCAGTACTTC. It encodes CASSLPGRGQETQYF.

This clonotype has a handful of counts. CDR3 coding DNA: TGCAGCGTTGCGCGTGAAAGGGTTCTTTCCAATGAGCAGTTCTTC. Protein sequence: CSVARERVLSNEQFF. The V call is TRBV29-1, the J call TRBJ2-1; D is unclear. The germline V gene has CDR1 SQVTM and CDR2 ANQGSEA. V shed 4 bases and J shed 6 bases, with 19 bases lying between them. CDR3 size: 15 residues.

This clonotype was detected a few times. The chain uses TRBV30 and TRBJ2-7; TRBD2 might be the D (6 bases). Trimming shortened V by 2 bases and J by 0 bases, and 14 bases separated the two germline ends. The CDR3 contains 15 residues. Germline lookup yields CDR1 GTSNPN and CDR2 SVGIG (reference sequence). The CDR3 spells CAWSSGLRSSYEQYF. The CDR3, as DNA: TGTGCCTGGAGTTCGGGACTCAGGAGCTCCTACGAGCAGTACTTC.

This clonotype was seen repeatedly, ten times or more. V and J are TRBV27 and TRBJ1-1; possible D gene TRBD1, 6 bases. V dropped 2 bases and J dropped 8 bases, with 9 bases sitting between them. The CDR3 consists of 12 residues. The germline gives CDR1 MNHEY, CDR2 SMNVEV (reference sequence). CDR3 amino acids: CASSLRGGEAFF. CDR3 nucleotides: TGTGCCAGCAGTTTAAGGGGGGGCGAAGCTTTCTTT.

This clonotype was seen only a few times. The chain is built from TRBV6-1 and TRBJ2-5; 12 bases agree with TRBD2. Germline CDR1 is MNHNS and CDR2 is SASEGT. Losses at the gene ends were 7 bases for V and 4 bases for J; bases not matched to a gene: 4. The CDR3 runs to 14 residues. This chain's CDR3 is CASTGTSGSETQYF. In DNA, the CDR3 is TGTGCCAGCACCGGGACTAGCGGGTCAGAGACCCAGTACTTC.

This clonotype was seen ten or more times. The chain joins TRBV28 to TRBJ2-3, with D possibly TRBD2 on 6 matching bases. V shed 7 bases and J shed 4 bases, with 9 bases lying between them. Germline V CDR1 and CDR2: MDHEN, SYDVKM. This CDR3 is built from 12 residues. CDR3 in amino acids: CASMGDSDTQYF. The CDR3, as DNA: TGTGCCAGCATGGGGGACTCAGATACGCAGTATTTT. The whole variable domain, remainder taken from reference TRBV28 and TRBJ2-3, is DVKVTQSSRYLVKRTGEKVFLECVQDMDHENMFWYRQDPGLGLRLIYFSYDVKMKEKGDIPEGYSVSREKKERFSLILESASTNQTSMYLCASMGDSDTQYFGPGTRLTVL.

This clonotype was observed at least ten times. The genes are TRBV6-1 and TRBJ1-1, with D unclear. The V gene lost 6 bases and the J gene lost 9 bases, with 11 bases spanning the gap. This CDR3 spans 11 amino acids. The V gene's germline CDR1 is MNHNS and CDR2 SASEGT. The CDR3 spells CASSHSVQAFF. The DNA for the CDR3 is TGTGCCAGCAGCCACAGCGTCCAAGCTTTCTTT.